This entry is about one T cell receptor beta chain. Its specificity is unknown. V lost 0 bases and J lost 2, with 4 bases in between. Germline loops: CDR1 SGDLS, CDR2 YYNGEE. This CDR3 comprises 13 residues. Time point: baseline, week 1 (first vaccination visit). As to treatment: pre-vaccination baseline after standard-of-care therapy. The data originate from a study of a mutant IDH1 vaccine in newly diagnosed glioma. About the study: Treated patients had a mean age of 40.4 years and an approximately 62% male, around 40% female split. Previous treatment comprised radiotherapy, temozolomide, or both, mostly both. Overall study results and limits: Researchers report vaccine-induced immune responses in roughly 94% of patients.

Sequencing was performed with immunoSEQ multiplex PCR; in TCRdb, only in-frame clones are kept and a portion is missing. Among about 100,000 clones, around three quarters were seen once, and the ten largest hold around 7%. The TCR originated in a man aged 40-49 years with glioma. Sequenced here: PBMCs, sampled from a glioma patient treated with radiotherapy, temozolomide or both. The chain employs TRBV9 and TRBJ2-3; unclear D gene. CDR3: CASSVGATDTQYF. As DNA, the CDR3 is TGTGCCAGCAGCGTAGGGGCCACAGATACGCAGTATTTT.